This T cell receptor beta chain was retrieved from a study of blood T cell repertoires in COVID-19 (dated by TCRdb to 2019 to 2021). Regarding the study in general: Samples from collaborators originated in the United States, Italy and Spain and spanned both the acute and convalescent phases of COVID-19. Subjects who had been exposed to COVID-19, were actively infected with it, or had recovered from it provided the deeply sampled blood TCRbeta repertoires that made up the dataset. The repertoires were released in a freely available public database intended as a resource for research on the immune response to SARS-CoV-2. Samples came from the ongoing ImmuneRACE study (first 160 participants) plus 1,254 subjects from 6 global collaborators. The prospective study material was composed of cDNA or gDNA derived from T cells, B-cell-depleted T cells, or PBMCs. HLA class I and class II types, where available, came from metadata supplied by the sample provider rather than from assay-based typing. The sample metadata nearly always contained a de-identified subject ID, COVID-19 status, age in years and sex.

The paper as a whole reports these results and caveats: The amount of clinical and demographic metadata varied by source and participant and was provided uncurated.

Worth noting for this clone: The antigen it recognizes is unknown. No per-base quality is available; no much larger clone lies one base away.

Reading from cysteine to phenylalanine, the CDR3 counts 16 amino acids. Only the CDR3 DNA is retained, 48 bases long and in frame from the first base. Between the V and J ends, shortened by 4 bases and 1 base respectively, the junction contains 17 bases. CDR1 SGHNT and CDR2 YYREEE are derived from the germline V gene (reference sequence). The immunoSEQ Assay, a bias-controlled multiplex PCR, was used to amplify TCRbeta CDR3 regions from genomic DNA. For the original study's pipeline: Within the assay, amplification of reference gene primers was used to estimate how many nucleated cells each sample contained. To quantify the absolute abundance of each unique TCRbeta CDR3 rearrangement, sequence reads were collapsed and filtered. For each sample, productive Simpson clonality was calculated by taking the square root of Simpson's diversity index across productive rearrangements. TCRdb mirrors the immuneACCESS table, restricted to in-frame sequences. Some clones are absent from its copies; in checked studies, under half trace to an unresolved V gene, and the reason for the others is unknown. Clone size and V and J calls were adopted from that table, with D and trimming inferred from the DNA. The sample table contains 120,000 to 150,000 clones; only one count was recorded for about 85% of them. The ten most abundant clones make up about 3% of the sample.

Each collaborating institution followed its own protocols to collect whole blood in K2EDTA tubes. For TCRbeta analysis, collaborators shipped samples as frozen whole blood, isolated PBMCs, or DNA extracted from either of those sample types. The material sequenced was peripheral blood. The V and J genes are TRBV5-4 and TRBJ1-1; no confident D gene assignment can be made. The clonotype was recovered from a woman aged 40 to 50 with active or convalescent COVID-19. The DNA is TGTGCCAGCAGCCCCGGTGGGCGCGGGAGGAACACTGAAGCTTTCTTT. This encodes CASSPGGRGRNTEAFF.